The rows below give T cell receptor beta chains drawn from one sample of a study of blood T cell repertoires in COVID-19. Measured with immunoSEQ multiplex PCR; TCRdb has only the in-frame clones, and not every one. The sample lists about 180,000 clones, 85% to 90% seen once, with around 0.63% in the top ten. Sequencing used peripheral blood. The receptors stem from a man between 60 and 70 years old with COVID-19, enrolled during active disease. Both conserved end residues are part of each CDR3. The D gene is left open where the match is weak. Clone size is stated in some rows and not others, as once, few, many or a class when expanded.

V gene	D gene	J gene	clone size	CDR3 DNA	CDR3 protein
TRBV7-2	NA	TRBJ1-2	NA	TGTGCCAGCAGCTTTTCGGGGGGGTATGGCTACACCTTC	CASSFSGGYGYTF
TRBV6-5	NA	TRBJ1-1	NA	TGTGCCGTCCATGGACAGAAGGAAACTGAAGCTTTCTTT	CAVHGQKETEAFF
TRBV10-3	TRBD2	TRBJ2-7	few	TGTGCCATCAGTGAGTCTAGTCGGGGGGGCTACGAGCAGTACTTC	CAISESSRGGYEQYF
TRBV30	NA	TRBJ1-2	NA	TGTGCCTGGAGTGTCTCGGGGAGCTATGGCTACACCTTC	CAWSVSGSYGYTF
TRBV19	NA	TRBJ1-4	NA	TGTGCCAGTAGTATTGGGCAGAGTAATGAAAAACTGTTTTTT	CASSIGQSNEKLFF
TRBV7-9	TRBD1	TRBJ1-4	NA	TGTGCCAGCAGCGAACAGGGGCGGTTGCTGTTTTTT	CASSEQGRLLFF
TRBV28	TRBD1	TRBJ1-4	NA	TGTGCCAGCAGTTTGGCAGGGGGGCCCGAAAAACTGTTTTTT	CASSLAGGPEKLFF
TRBV25-1	NA	TRBJ2-7	NA	TGTGCCAGCAGTGGTAGTGTGTATGACGAGCAGTACTTC	CASSGSVYDEQYF
TRBV27	NA	TRBJ1-2	NA	TGTGCCAGCAGTACCTCAGGGTTAGCTAACTATGGCTACACCTTC	CASSTSGLANYGYTF
TRBV2	TRBD1	TRBJ1-5	NA	TGTGCCAGCAGTGGACAGGGCGGCAATCAGCCCCAGCATTTT	CASSGQGGNQPQHF
TRBV12-5	NA	TRBJ1-2	NA	TGTGCTAGTGGTTTGGACCCTACGGGGGAAGGCTACACCTTC	CASGLDPTGEGYTF
TRBV27	TRBD1	TRBJ2-1	NA	TGTGCCAGCAGCTCCCCGGGGACAGGGGTGAGTTTGTGGCAGTTCTTC	CASSSPGTGVSLWQFF
TRBV7-3	NA	TRBJ2-1	NA	TGTGCCAGCAGCGTGGACTCTAGCTCCTACAATGAGCAGTTCTTC	CASSVDSSSYNEQFF
TRBV29-1	NA	TRBJ1-2	NA	TGCAGCGGGGGGGAGGAGGGGCGTTCCTATGGCTACACCTTC	CSGGEEGRSYGYTF
TRBV28	TRBD1	TRBJ2-6	NA	TGTGCCAGCAGCTCCACTACTCTGGGACAGGGGAGCTCTGGGGCCAACGTCCTGACTTTC	CASSSTTLGQGSSGANVLTF
TRBV19	TRBD1	TRBJ1-5	NA	TGTGCCAGTAGTCCACGGGGACAGGGGGCGATTCATAGCAATCAGCCCCAGCATTTT	CASSPRGQGAIHSNQPQHF
TRBV6-6	TRBD1	TRBJ1-4	NA	TGTGCCAGCAGCCCCGACAGGGGCAGAAATGAAAAACTGTTTTTT	CASSPDRGRNEKLFF